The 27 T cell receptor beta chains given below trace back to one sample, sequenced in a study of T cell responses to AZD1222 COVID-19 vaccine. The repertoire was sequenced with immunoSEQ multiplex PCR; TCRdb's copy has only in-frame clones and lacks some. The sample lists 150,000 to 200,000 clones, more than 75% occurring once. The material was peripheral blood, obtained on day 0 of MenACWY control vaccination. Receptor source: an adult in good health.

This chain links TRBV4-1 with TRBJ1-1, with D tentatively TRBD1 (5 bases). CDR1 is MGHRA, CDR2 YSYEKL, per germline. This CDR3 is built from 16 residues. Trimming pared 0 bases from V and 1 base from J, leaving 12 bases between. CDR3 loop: CASSQDGASKNTEAFF. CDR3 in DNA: TGCGCCAGCAGCCAAGATGGGGCCAGTAAGAACACTGAAGCTTTCTTT.

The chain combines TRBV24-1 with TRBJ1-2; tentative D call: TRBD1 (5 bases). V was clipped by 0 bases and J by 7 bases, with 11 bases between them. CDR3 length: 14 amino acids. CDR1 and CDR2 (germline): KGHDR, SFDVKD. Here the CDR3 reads CATSDLGAQGGYTF. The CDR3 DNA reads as TGTGCCACCAGTGATTTGGGGGCCCAGGGTGGCTACACCTTC.

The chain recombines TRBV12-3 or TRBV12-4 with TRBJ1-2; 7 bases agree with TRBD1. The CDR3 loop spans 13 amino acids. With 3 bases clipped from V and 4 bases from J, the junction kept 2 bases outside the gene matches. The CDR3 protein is CASSLGQSYGYTF. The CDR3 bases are TGTGCCAGCAGTTTGGGACAGAGCTATGGCTACACCTTC.

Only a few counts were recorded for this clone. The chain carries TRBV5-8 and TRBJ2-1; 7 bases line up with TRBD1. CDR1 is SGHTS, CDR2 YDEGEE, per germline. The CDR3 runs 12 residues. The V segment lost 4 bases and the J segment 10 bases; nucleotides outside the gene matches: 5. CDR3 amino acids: CASSPTGKEQFF. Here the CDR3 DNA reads TGTGCCAGCAGCCCGACAGGGAAAGAGCAGTTCTTC.

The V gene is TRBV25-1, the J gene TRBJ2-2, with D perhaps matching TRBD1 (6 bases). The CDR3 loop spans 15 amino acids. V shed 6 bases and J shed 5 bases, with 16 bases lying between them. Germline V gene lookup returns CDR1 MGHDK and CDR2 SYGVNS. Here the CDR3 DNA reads TGTGCCAGCAGGGACAGTTCCCGGCGGACCGGGGAGCTGTTTTTT. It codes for CASRDSSRRTGELFF.

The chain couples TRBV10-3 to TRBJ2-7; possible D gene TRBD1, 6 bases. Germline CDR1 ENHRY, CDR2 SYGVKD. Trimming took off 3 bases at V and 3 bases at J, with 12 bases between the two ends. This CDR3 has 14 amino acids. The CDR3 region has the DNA TGTGCCATCAGTGACGAGGGGGATTGCTACGAGCAGTACTTC. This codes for CAISDEGDCYEQYF.

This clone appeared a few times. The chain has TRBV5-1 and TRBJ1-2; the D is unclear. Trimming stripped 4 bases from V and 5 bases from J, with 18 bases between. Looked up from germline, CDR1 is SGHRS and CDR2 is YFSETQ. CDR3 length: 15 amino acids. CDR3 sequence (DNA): TGCGCCAGCAGCCACGTCGAGGGAAGAAGGTATGGCTACACCTTC. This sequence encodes CASSHVEGRRYGYTF.

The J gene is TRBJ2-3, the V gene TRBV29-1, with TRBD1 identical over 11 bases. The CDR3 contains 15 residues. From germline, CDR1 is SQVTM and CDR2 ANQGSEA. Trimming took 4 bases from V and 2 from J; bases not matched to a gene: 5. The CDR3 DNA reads TGCAGCGTTGCGGGGGGACAGGGGGACACAGATACGCAGTATTTT. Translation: CSVAGGQGDTDTQYF.

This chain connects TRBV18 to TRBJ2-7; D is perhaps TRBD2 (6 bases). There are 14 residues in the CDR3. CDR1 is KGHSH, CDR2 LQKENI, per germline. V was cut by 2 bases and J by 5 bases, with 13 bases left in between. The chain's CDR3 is CASSPAGGSHEQYF. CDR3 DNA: TGTGCCAGCTCACCAGCAGGAGGGTCCCACGAGCAGTACTTC. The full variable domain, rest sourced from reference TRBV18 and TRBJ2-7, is NAGVMQNPRHLVRRRGQEARLRCSPMKGHSHVYWYRQLPEEGLKFMVYLQKENIIDESGMPKERFSAEFPKEGPSILRIQQVVRGDSAAYFCASSPAGGSHEQYFGPGTRLTVT.

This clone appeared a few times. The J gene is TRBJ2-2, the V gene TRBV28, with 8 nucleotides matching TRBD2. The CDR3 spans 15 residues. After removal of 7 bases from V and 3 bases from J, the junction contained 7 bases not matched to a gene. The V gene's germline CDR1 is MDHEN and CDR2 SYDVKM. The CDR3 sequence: CASNHGTRDTGELFF. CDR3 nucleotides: TGTGCCAGCAACCATGGGACTAGGGACACCGGGGAGCTGTTTTTT.

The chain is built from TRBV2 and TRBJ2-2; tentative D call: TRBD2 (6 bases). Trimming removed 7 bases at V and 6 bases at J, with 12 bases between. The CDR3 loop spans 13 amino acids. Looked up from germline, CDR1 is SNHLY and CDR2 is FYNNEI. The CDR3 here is CASTFWEAGELFF. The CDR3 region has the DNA TGTGCCAGCACCTTTTGGGAGGCCGGGGAGCTGTTTTTT.

The CDR3 region is CASSIGQGGYGYTF. The CDR3 DNA is TGCGCCAGCAGTATAGGACAGGGTGGCTATGGCTACACCTTC. The chain combines TRBV5-1 with TRBJ1-2; 8 bases line up with TRBD1. V was clipped by 5 bases and J by 4 bases; unmatched bases: 7. CDR3 length equals 14 residues. The V gene's germline CDR1 is SGHRS and CDR2 YFSETQ.

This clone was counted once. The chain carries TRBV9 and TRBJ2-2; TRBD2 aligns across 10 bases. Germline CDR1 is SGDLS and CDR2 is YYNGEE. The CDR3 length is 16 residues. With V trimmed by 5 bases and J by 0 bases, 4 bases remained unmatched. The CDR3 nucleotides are TGTGCCAGCAGTCAGAGCGGGAGGGCGAACACCGGGGAGCTGTTTTTT. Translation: CASSQSGRANTGELFF.

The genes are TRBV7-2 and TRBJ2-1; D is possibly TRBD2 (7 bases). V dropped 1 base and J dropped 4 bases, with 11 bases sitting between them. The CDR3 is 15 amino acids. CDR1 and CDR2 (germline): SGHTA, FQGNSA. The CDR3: CASSLGGGRYNEQFF. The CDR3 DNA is TGTGCCAGCAGCTTAGGGGGGGGCAGGTACAATGAGCAGTTCTTC.

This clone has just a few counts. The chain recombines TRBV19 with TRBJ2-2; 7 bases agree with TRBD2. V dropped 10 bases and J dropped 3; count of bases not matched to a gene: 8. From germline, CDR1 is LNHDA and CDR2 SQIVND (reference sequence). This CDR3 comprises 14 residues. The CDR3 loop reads CATRRGTDTGELFF. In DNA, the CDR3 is TGTGCCACCCGGCGGGGGACCGACACCGGGGAGCTGTTTTTT.

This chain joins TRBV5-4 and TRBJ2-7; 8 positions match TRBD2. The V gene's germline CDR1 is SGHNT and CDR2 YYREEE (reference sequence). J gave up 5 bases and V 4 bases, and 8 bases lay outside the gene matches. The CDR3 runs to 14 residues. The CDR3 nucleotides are TGTGCCAGCAGCCTCATTAGCGGGGTCGACGAGCAGTACTTC. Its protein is CASSLISGVDEQYF. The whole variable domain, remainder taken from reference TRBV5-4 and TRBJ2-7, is ETGVTQSPTHLIKTRGQQVTLRCSSQSGHNTVSWYQQALGQGPQFIFQYYREEENGRGNFPPRFSGLQFPNYSSELNVNALELDDSALYLCASSLISGVDEQYFGPGTRLTVT.

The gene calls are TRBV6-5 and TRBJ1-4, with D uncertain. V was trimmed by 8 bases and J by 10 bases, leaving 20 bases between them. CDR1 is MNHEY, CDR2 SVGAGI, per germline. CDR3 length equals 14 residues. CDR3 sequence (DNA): TGTGCCAGCCTCCTGAGGGCAGGCACGCGAAAACTGTTTTTT. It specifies CASLLRAGTRKLFF.

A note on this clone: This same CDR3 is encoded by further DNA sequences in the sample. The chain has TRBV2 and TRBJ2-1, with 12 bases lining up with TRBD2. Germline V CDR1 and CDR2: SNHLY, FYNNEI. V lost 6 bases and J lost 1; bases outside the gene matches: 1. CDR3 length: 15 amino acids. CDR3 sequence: CASRLAGGSYNEQFF. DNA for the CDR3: TGTGCCAGCAGGCTAGCGGGGGGGTCCTACAATGAGCAGTTCTTC.

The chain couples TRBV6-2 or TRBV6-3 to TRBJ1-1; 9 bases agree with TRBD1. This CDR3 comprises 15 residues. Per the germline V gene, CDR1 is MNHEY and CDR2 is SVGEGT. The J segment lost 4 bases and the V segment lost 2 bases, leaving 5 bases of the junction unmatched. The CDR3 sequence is CASSYPETGGTEAFF. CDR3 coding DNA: TGTGCCAGCAGTTACCCAGAGACAGGGGGCACTGAAGCTTTCTTT.

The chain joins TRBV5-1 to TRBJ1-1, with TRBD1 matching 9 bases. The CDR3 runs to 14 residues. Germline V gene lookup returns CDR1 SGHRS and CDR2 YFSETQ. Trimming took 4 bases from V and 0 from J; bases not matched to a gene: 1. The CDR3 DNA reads TGCGCCAGCAGCCGACAGGGGGTGAACACTGAAGCTTTCTTT. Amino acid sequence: CASSRQGVNTEAFF.

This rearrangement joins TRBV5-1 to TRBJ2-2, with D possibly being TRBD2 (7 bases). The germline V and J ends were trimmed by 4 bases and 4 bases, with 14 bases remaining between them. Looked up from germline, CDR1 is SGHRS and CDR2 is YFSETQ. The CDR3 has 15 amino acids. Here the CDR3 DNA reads TGCGCCAGCAGCGGCAGGGAGGGGGGCACCGGGGAGCTGTTTTTT. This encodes CASSGREGGTGELFF.

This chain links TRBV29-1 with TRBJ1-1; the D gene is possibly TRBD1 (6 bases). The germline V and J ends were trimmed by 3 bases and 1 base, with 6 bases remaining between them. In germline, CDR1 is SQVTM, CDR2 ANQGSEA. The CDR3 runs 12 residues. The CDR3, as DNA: TGCAGCGTTGACAGGGGGAACACTGAAGCTTTCTTT. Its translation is CSVDRGNTEAFF. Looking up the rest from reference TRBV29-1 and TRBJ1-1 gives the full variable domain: SAVISQKPSRDICQRGTSLTIQCQVDSQVTMMFWYRQQPGQSLTLIATANQGSEATYESGFVIDKFPISRPNLTFSTLTVSNMSPEDSSIYLCSVDRGNTEAFFGQGTRLTVV.

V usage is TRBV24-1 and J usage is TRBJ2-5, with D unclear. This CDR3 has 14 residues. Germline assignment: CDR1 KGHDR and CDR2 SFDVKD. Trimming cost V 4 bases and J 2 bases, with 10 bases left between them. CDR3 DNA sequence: TGTGCCACCAGTGAGGCTAACCTTCAAGAGACCCAGTACTTC. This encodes CATSEANLQETQYF.

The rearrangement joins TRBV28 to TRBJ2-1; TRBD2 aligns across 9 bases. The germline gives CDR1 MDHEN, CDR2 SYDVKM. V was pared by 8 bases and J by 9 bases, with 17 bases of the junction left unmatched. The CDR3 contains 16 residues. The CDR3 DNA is TGTGCCAGCGGCCAGATTAGCGGGAGCTCCCCCTCTGAGCAGTTCTTC. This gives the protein CASGQISGSSPSEQFF.

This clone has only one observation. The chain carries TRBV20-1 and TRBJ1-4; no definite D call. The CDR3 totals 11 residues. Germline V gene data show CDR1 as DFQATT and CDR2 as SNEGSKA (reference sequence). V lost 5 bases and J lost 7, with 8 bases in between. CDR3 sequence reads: CSAHPTEKLFF. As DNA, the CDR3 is TGCAGTGCTCATCCTACTGAAAAACTGTTTTTT.

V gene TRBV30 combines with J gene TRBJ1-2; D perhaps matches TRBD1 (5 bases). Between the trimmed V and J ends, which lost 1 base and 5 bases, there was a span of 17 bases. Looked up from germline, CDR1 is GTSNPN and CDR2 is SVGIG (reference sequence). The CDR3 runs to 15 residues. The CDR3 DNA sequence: TGTGCCTGGAGTGCGGGGGGAGGGGCGGTTTATGGCTACACCTTC. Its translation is CAWSAGGGAVYGYTF.

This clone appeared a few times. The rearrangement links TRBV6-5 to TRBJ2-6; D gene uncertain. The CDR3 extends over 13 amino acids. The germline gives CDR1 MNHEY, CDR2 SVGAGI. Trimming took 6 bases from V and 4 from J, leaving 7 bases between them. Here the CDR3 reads CASSLPGANVLTF. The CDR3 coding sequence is TGTGCCAGCAGCCTCCCCGGGGCCAACGTCCTGACTTTC.